One sample yielded the 19 T cell receptor beta chains listed below, sequenced in a study of T cells in Graves' hyperthyroidism and ophthalmopathy. TCR beta CDR3 regions were amplified from RNA. First-round RT-PCR with HTBI primers amplified the TCR CDR3 region. TCRdb reprocessed the multiplex PCR reads via MiXCR and lists one record per CDR3 protein. The data show 250,000 to 350,000 distinct CDR3 sequences, with around 20% seen just once and around 64% held by the top ten. The specimen sequenced was blood. The receptors were sampled from a man in his thirties or forties with Graves' ophthalmopathy.

This clonotype appeared many times. The chain joins TRBV11-2 to TRBJ2-2; D call uncertain. This CDR3 has 11 residues. Germline V gives CDR1 SGHAT, CDR2 FQNNGV. The V and J ends lost 4 bases and 8 bases respectively, with 5 bases between them. CDR3 nucleotide sequence: TGTGCCAGCAGCTCCCCTGGGGAGCTGTTTTTT. Encoded protein: CASSSPGELFF.

This clonotype occurred a few times. J is TRBJ1-1 and V is TRBV19; D is unclear. The CDR3 consists of 13 residues. V lost 0 bases and J lost 5, with 7 bases in between. CDR1 and CDR2 (germline): LNHDA, SQIVND (reference sequence). CDR3 DNA: TGTGCCAGTAGTATAGATCCGGGAACTGAAGCTTTCTTT. Protein product: CASSIDPGTEAFF.

The genes are TRBV5-1 and TRBJ2-7; TRBD1 aligns across 7 bases. The CDR3 runs 15 residues. Per germline, CDR1 SGHRS and CDR2 YFSETQ. V lost 4 bases, J lost 2 bases, and 9 bases stayed unmatched. The CDR3: CASSTTTGNPYEQYF. As DNA, the CDR3 is TGCGCCAGCAGCACCACGACAGGGAACCCCTACGAGCAGTACTTC.

A word on this clonotype: This may come from a read error, since a much larger clone is one base off. A read error is likely, as this CDR3 ends without the conserved phenylalanine or tryptophan. The chain joins TRBV9 to TRBJ1-1; D unresolved. Per the germline V gene, CDR1 is SGDLS and CDR2 is YYNGEE. The CDR3 is 15 amino acids. V lost 6 bases and J lost 2, with 17 bases in between. As DNA, the CDR3 is TGTGCCAGCACCGGAGGATCAGGCACTAACACTGAAGCTTTCCTT. This sequence encodes CASTGGSGTNTEAFL.

The chain recombines TRBV28 with TRBJ2-5, with unresolved D. V shed 1 base and J shed 1 base, with 10 bases lying between them. Germline V lookup: CDR1 MDHEN, CDR2 SYDVKM. The CDR3 is made up of 15 amino acids. CDR3 DNA: TGTGCCAGCAGTTTATTCGTCTTGGGCCAAGAGACCCAGTACTTC. Translating gives CASSLFVLGQETQYF.

A remark on this clonotype: A much larger clonotype is one base distant, so this may be a read error. CDR3 amino acids: CASRPGNSDTEAFF. The CDR3, as DNA: TGTGCCAGCAGACCGGGGAATTCGGACACTGAAGCTTTCTTT. The chain joins TRBV12-3 or TRBV12-4 to TRBJ1-1; D remains ambiguous. This CDR3 has 14 amino acids. The germline V and J ends were trimmed by 6 bases and 3 bases, with 14 bases remaining between them.

The rearrangement uses TRBV11-1 and TRBJ2-7; 9 bases align to TRBD2. Germline CDR1 reads SGHAT; CDR2 reads FQDESV (reference sequence). The CDR3 totals 14 residues. V was pared by 4 bases and J by 1 base, with 2 bases of the junction left unmatched. DNA for the CDR3: TGTGCCAGCAGCTATCTAGCGGGATCCTACGAGCAGTACTTC. Amino acid sequence: CASSYLAGSYEQYF.

The V call is TRBV11-2, the J call TRBJ2-7; the D is unclear. The germline V gene encodes CDR1 SGHAT and CDR2 FQNNGV. V was pared by 6 bases and J by 1 base, with 10 bases between. The CDR3 contains 13 residues. The CDR3 DNA reads as TGTGCCAGCAGAGTGTGGGGATCCTACGAGCAGTACTTC. This encodes CASRVWGSYEQYF.

The chain carries TRBV20-1 and TRBJ1-1; no firm D call. V was shortened by 2 bases and J by 4 bases, with 14 bases between the two germline ends. There are 14 residues in the CDR3. Looked up from germline, CDR1 is DFQATT and CDR2 is SNEGSKA (reference sequence). The CDR3 protein is CSARFGGPRTEAFF. The CDR3 coding sequence is TGCAGTGCTAGATTTGGAGGCCCTCGCACTGAAGCTTTCTTT.

This rearrangement joins TRBV29-1 to TRBJ2-3, with 8 bases identical to TRBD2. CDR3 length equals 13 residues. Germline CDR1 is SQVTM and CDR2 is ANQGSEA. V shed 7 bases, J shed 3 bases, and the junction held 6 bases outside the gene matches. The CDR3 DNA reads as TGCAGCGCCCCGGGGGGGCGTACAGATACGCAGTATTTT. Translating it yields CSAPGGRTDTQYF.

This clonotype came up a few times. The CDR3 DNA reads TGTGCCATCAGTGAGTCTGAGACAGGGAGATACGAGCAGTACTTC. Translation gives CAISESETGRYEQYF. V gene TRBV10-3 combines with J gene TRBJ2-7; TRBD1 matches at 7 bases. Germline CDR1 and CDR2: ENHRY and SYGVKD. The CDR3 runs 15 residues. J lost 4 bases, V lost 0 bases, and 6 bases had no gene match.

This clonotype was counted between two and nine times. The chain links TRBV28 to TRBJ2-4; 9 nucleotides agree with TRBD2. V gave up 3 bases and J gave up 2 bases; unmatched junction bases: 2. The CDR3 has 15 amino acids. Looked up from germline, CDR1 is MDHEN and CDR2 is SYDVKM. In DNA form, the CDR3 reads TGTGCCAGCAGTTTTAGCGGGAGTACCAAAAACATTCAGTACTTC. Its translation is CASSFSGSTKNIQYF.

V gene TRBV5-1 combines with J gene TRBJ2-7; 7 bases are a match to TRBD2. The CDR3 is 14 residues long. V was clipped by 3 bases and J by 2 bases; unmatched bases: 5. Germline V CDR1 and CDR2: SGHRS, YFSETQ. CDR3 bases: TGCGCCAGCAGCTCCTCTGCGGGAGCCTACGAGCAGTACTTC. Translation gives CASSSSAGAYEQYF. Full variable domain (outside the CDR3, taken from reference TRBV5-1 and TRBJ2-7): KAGVTQTPRYLIKTRGQQVTLSCSPISGHRSVSWYQQTPGQGLQFLFEYFSETQRNKGNFPGRFSGRQFSNSRSEMNVSTLELGDSALYLCASSSSAGAYEQYFGPGTRLTVT.

This clonotype came up a few times. This chain uses TRBV7-3 with TRBJ1-1; D may be TRBD1 (5 bases). The length of the CDR3 is 13 residues. Per germline, CDR1 SGHTA and CDR2 FQGTGA. The V and J ends lost 7 bases and 1 base respectively, with 10 bases between them. Here the CDR3 reads CASNITGNTEAFF. The CDR3 DNA is TGTGCCAGCAACATTACAGGGAACACTGAAGCTTTCTTT.

This clonotype was observed at least ten times. The chain links TRBV18 to TRBJ1-1; maybe TRBD1 (5 bases). This CDR3 is 13 amino acids long. CDR1 is KGHSH, CDR2 LQKENI, per germline. V lost 5 bases and J 1 base, leaving 8 bases between the germline ends. CDR3 bases: TGTGCCAGCTCATCAACAGGGAACACTGAAGCTTTCTTT. Encoded protein: CASSSTGNTEAFF.

This clonotype has just a few counts. The chain joins TRBV28 to TRBJ2-1, with 7 bases identical to TRBD2. The CDR3 sequence is 15 residues long. Per germline, CDR1 MDHEN and CDR2 SYDVKM. Germline trimming cut 5 bases from V and 4 bases from J; bases unmatched to any gene: 8. The chain's CDR3 is CASSISSGNYNEQFF. The CDR3 nucleotides are TGTGCCAGCAGTATCTCTAGCGGCAATTACAATGAGCAGTTCTTC.

This clonotype was detected ten times or more. The V gene is TRBV20-1, the J gene TRBJ1-5, with D unclear. Deletions cut 3 bases from V and 7 bases from J, with 13 bases between. The CDR3 length is 13 residues. Germline CDR1 DFQATT, CDR2 SNEGSKA (reference sequence). The CDR3 here is CSASKGSGQPQHF. The CDR3, as DNA: TGCAGTGCTAGTAAAGGGTCCGGGCAGCCCCAGCATTTT.

This clonotype was counted a few times. The chain couples TRBV7-2 to TRBJ2-7, with no clear D. There are 14 residues in the CDR3. V was cut by 2 bases and J by 3 bases, with 11 bases left in between. Looked up from germline, CDR1 is SGHTA and CDR2 is FQGNSA. The chain's CDR3 is CASSLYLANYEQYF. The CDR3 coding sequence is TGTGCCAGCAGCTTATATCTGGCTAACTACGAGCAGTACTTC.

In this sample, this clonotype turned up a few times. V gene TRBV5-1 combines with J gene TRBJ2-3; TRBD2 matches 10 bases. V lost 3 bases to trimming and J lost 3 bases; unmatched junction nucleotides: 4. CDR3 length equals 15 residues. Germline V gives CDR1 SGHRS, CDR2 YFSETQ. CDR3 in amino acids: CASSSTSGVTDTQYF. The CDR3 DNA reads TGCGCCAGCAGCTCTACTAGCGGGGTTACAGATACGCAGTATTTT.